Presented here are 4 T cell receptor beta chains from one specimen sequenced in a study of T cells in Graves' hyperthyroidism and ophthalmopathy. TCR beta CDR3 regions were amplified from RNA transcripts. HTBI primers were employed in a first-round RT-PCR of the TCR CDR3. TCRdb analysed the multiplex PCR reads with MiXCR anew, one entry per CDR3 protein. This table holds 250,000 to 300,000 distinct CDR3 sequences, roughly 19% found once. Sequences were obtained from blood. The source of these receptors is a man aged 50 or older with Graves' ophthalmopathy.

This clonotype came up a few times. This chain links TRBV5-4 with TRBJ2-7; no clear D gene. Germline V CDR1 and CDR2: SGHNT, YYREEE (reference sequence). With 0 bases removed from V and 6 bases from J, the gap between germline ends came to 10 bases. The CDR3 is made up of 13 amino acids. The CDR3 region is CASSLEGKGEQYF. CDR3 nucleotides: TGTGCCAGCAGCTTGGAAGGGAAGGGCGAGCAGTACTTC.

This clonotype was found many times. The chain recombines TRBV20-1 with TRBJ2-7; D might be TRBD1 or TRBD2, each matching 6 bases. The CDR3 is 16 residues long. V lost 3 bases to trimming and J lost 0 bases, with 18 bases between them. CDR1 DFQATT and CDR2 SNEGSKA come from the germline V gene (reference sequence). The CDR3 reads CSARSGAELSSYEQYF. The CDR3 region has the DNA TGCAGTGCTAGGTCGGGGGCTGAATTGAGCTCCTACGAGCAGTACTTC.

This clonotype was seen more than once but under ten times. The rearrangement uses TRBV19 and TRBJ1-1; D is unresolved. V was pared by 3 bases and J by 1 base, with 9 bases between. The CDR3 length is 14 residues. Looked up from germline, CDR1 is LNHDA and CDR2 is SQIVND (reference sequence). CDR3 sequence (DNA): TGTGCCAGTAGTATTGTGTTGGGGAACACTGAAGCTTTCTTT. Amino acid sequence: CASSIVLGNTEAFF.

This clonotype was seen a few times. The gene calls are TRBV12-3 or TRBV12-4 and TRBJ2-1, with 9 bases that match TRBD2. V lost 8 bases, J lost 8 bases, and 10 bases stayed unmatched. There are 14 residues in the CDR3. CDR3 DNA sequence: TGTGCCAGCGGGGACGCGGGAGGGGTCGATGAGCAGTTCTTC. Its translation: CASGDAGGVDEQFF.